The rows below give T cell receptor beta chains drawn from one sample of a study of human thymus T cells. Profiling relied on immunoSEQ multiplex PCR, and the TCRdb table lists in-frame clones only, not all of them. The table has 65,000 to 90,000 clones, over 85% seen once. Sequenced material: thymus tissue. These receptors originate from a girl in the first two years of life with a congenital heart defect but otherwise immunologically healthy. The conserved cysteine and the conserved F or W are not part of the CDR3 here. Where a row states a size, it is once, few, many or the class of an expanded clone; other rows omit it.

length	V	size	J	CDR3
13	TRBV2	NA	TRBJ2-1	ASSGLADQYNEQF
13	TRBV4-2	NA	TRBJ2-7	ASSQRGDPSYEQY
14	TRBV15	NA	TRBJ1-5	ATTTTREKGNQPQH
15	TRBV19	NA	TRBJ1-1	ASSIPGQGMTGTEAF
13	TRBV18	NA	TRBJ1-4	ASSPISATNEKLF
13	TRBV5-1	NA	TRBJ2-2	ASKAGGKAPGELF
12	TRBV28	NA	TRBJ2-7	ASSYRDSLYEQY
11	TRBV10-1	NA	TRBJ2-1	ASGGHPINEQF
13	TRBV5-4	NA	TRBJ2-5	ASSSGQVSGETQY
13	TRBV5-6	NA	TRBJ2-1	ASSLEPPGYNEQF
17	TRBV4-1	NA	TRBJ2-1	ASSHELAGGGRLFNEQF
10	TRBV19	NA	TRBJ2-2	ASSLYAGELF
14	TRBV6-1	NA	TRBJ2-7	ASSEEQGANLWEQY
16	TRBV19	NA	TRBJ2-3	ASSIQPRQGAKGDTQY
10	TRBV27	once	TRBJ1-1	ASRRRGAEAF
14	TRBV27	NA	TRBJ1-1	ASSYRDRAMGTEAF
12	TRBV4-3	NA	TRBJ1-5	ASSQDNPGQPQH
13	TRBV9	NA	TRBJ1-2	ASSVAGAMPYGYT
18	TRBV7-8	NA	TRBJ2-2	ASSSPRGMRLIPNTGELF
14	TRBV5-1	NA	TRBJ1-1	ASSSPGQKLNTEAF
12	TRBV27	NA	TRBJ2-1	ASKLAARGNEQF
13	TRBV27	NA	TRBJ2-3	ASSLSGTSTDTQY